The sequence of this T cell receptor beta chain was determined in a study of shared clonotypes between healthy human individuals. Study at large: Each donor contributed plates that comprised three CD4 naive, three CD4 memory, two CD8 naive and one CD8 memory. Study-level findings and limits: Incompleteness in sorted-subset sequencing, despite large depth, was shown by rarefaction. Sampling included only blood; tissue repertoires likely differ.

TCRdb's copy holds only in-frame clones and misses some; the assay was immunoSEQ multiplex PCR. This table has 550,000 to 850,000 clones, approximately 74% appearing once. Concerning this clone: The antigen is not known.

The CD4+ fraction was divided into a CD45RA+ naive subset and a CD45RA-negative memory subset. Trimming at V came to 8 bases and at J to 2 bases, leaving 5 bases not matched to a gene. The CDR3 covers 13 residues. CDR1 is MDHEN and CDR2 is SYDVKM in the germline V gene. Sequencing was performed on memory CD4+ T cells sorted from blood. Subset meaning: CD45RA-negative fraction. The rearrangement links TRBV28 to TRBJ2-7; 8 nucleotides match TRBD2. The sequence was obtained from a woman younger than 45 in good health. CDR3 loop: CASGERGPYEQYF. CDR3 in DNA: TGTGCCAGCGGAGAGCGGGGGCCCTACGAGCAGTACTTC. The whole variable domain, filled in from reference TRBV28 and TRBJ2-7, reads DVKVTQSSRYLVKRTGEKVFLECVQDMDHENMFWYRQDPGLGLRLIYFSYDVKMKEKGDIPEGYSVSREKKERFSLILESASTNQTSMYLCASGERGPYEQYFGPGTRLTVT.